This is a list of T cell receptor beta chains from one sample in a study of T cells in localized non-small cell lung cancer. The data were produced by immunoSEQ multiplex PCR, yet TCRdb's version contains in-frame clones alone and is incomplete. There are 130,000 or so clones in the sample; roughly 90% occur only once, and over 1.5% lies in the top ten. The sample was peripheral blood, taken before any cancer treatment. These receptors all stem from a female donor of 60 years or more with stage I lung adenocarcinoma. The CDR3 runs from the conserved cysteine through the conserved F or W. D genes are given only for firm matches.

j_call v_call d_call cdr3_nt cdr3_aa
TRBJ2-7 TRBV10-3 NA TGTGCCATCAGGGACAGCTACGAGCAGTACTTC CAIRDSYEQYF
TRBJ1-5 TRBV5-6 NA TGTGCCAGCAGCCTGGGGGGAGGCGGGACTCAGCCCCAGCATTTT CASSLGGGGTQPQHF
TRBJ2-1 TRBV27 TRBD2 TGTGCCAGCAGTCCGTACGTTGGAGGCGGGAGCTCCTACAATGAGCAGTTCTTC CASSPYVGGGSSYNEQFF
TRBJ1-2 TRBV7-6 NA TGTGCCAGCAGCGAACAGGGTGCAGGTGCGGATGGCTACACCTTC CASSEQGAGADGYTF
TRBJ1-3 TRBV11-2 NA TGTGCCAGCAGCCCTACGTGGGGCGCCTCTGGAAACACCATATATTTT CASSPTWGASGNTIYF
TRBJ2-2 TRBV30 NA TGTGCCTGGAGTGTTGTGCGGAACACCGGGGAGCTGTTTTTT CAWSVVRNTGELFF
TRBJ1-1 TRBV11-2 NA TGTGCCAGCAGCTTAGAAGGGGGGCCACGCACTGAAGCTTTCTTT CASSLEGGPRTEAFF
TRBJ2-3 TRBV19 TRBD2 TGTGCCAGTAGTGAGGCGGGAGTGCTCACAGATACGCAGTATTTT CASSEAGVLTDTQYF
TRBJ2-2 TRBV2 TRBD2 TGTGCCAGCACGGGGACTAGCGGCAACACCGGGGAGCTGTTTTTT CASTGTSGNTGELFF
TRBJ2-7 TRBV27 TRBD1 TGTGCCAGCAGTTTCCGCCTCTCGGACAGGGGGCCTTACGAGCAGTACTTC CASSFRLSDRGPYEQYF
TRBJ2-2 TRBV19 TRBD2 TGTGCCAGTAGTATCCCCTCACTAGCGGGAGGGCCCAAGGCCGACACCGGGGAGCTGTTTTTT CASSIPSLAGGPKADTGELFF